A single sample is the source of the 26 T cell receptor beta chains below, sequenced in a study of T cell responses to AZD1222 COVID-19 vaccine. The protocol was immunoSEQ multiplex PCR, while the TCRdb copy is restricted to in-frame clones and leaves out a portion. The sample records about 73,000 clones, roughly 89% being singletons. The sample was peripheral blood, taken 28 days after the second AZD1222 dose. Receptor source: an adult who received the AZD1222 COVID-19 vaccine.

The CDR3, as DNA: TGCGCCAGCAGCCAAGAGACCCTCTACAATGAGCAGTTCTTC. Its translation: CASSQETLYNEQFF. The chain recombines TRBV4-3 with TRBJ2-1, with D unclear. In germline, CDR1 is LGHNA, CDR2 YSLEER. Trimming took 0 bases from V and 3 from J, leaving 6 bases between them. CDR3 length equals 14 residues.

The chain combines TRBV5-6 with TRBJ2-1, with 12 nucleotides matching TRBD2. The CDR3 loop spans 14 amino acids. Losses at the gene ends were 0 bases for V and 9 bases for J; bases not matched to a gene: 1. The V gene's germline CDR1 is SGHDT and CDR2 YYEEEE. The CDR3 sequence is CASSLVLAGGEQFF. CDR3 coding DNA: TGTGCCAGCAGCTTGGTACTAGCGGGGGGTGAGCAGTTCTTC.

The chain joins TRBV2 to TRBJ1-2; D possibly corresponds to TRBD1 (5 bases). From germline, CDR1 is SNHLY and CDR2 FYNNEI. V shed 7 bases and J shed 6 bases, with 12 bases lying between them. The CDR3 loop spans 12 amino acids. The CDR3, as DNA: TGTGCCAGCATCACAGGCCAGGATGGCTACACCTTC. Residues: CASITGQDGYTF.

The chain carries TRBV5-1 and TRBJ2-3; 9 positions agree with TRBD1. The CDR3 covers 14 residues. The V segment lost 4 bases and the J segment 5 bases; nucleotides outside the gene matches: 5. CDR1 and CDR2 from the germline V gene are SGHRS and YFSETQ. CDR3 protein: CASSPGQGRDTQYF. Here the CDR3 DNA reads TGCGCCAGCAGCCCGGGACAGGGAAGAGATACGCAGTATTTT.

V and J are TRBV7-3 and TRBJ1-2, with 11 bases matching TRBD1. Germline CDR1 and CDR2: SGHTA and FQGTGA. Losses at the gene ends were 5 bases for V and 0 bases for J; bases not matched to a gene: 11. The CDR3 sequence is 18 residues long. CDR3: CASSLLPGQGVSNYGYTF. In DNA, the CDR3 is TGTGCCAGCAGCCTTCTGCCGGGACAGGGGGTTTCTAACTATGGCTACACCTTC.

CDR3 sequence reads: CASSLVRGTEAFF. CDR3 nucleotide sequence: TGTGCCAGCAGTTTAGTCCGGGGCACTGAAGCTTTCTTT. The chain is built from TRBV28 and TRBJ1-1; D gene unclear. V shed 2 bases and J shed 4 bases, with 8 bases lying between them. This CDR3 has 13 amino acids. The germline V gene has CDR1 MDHEN and CDR2 SYDVKM. Based on the CDR3 plus reference TRBV28 and TRBJ1-1, the full variable domain is DVKVTQSSRYLVKRTGEKVFLECVQDMDHENMFWYRQDPGLGLRLIYFSYDVKMKEKGDIPEGYSVSREKKERFSLILESASTNQTSMYLCASSLVRGTEAFFGQGTRLTVV.

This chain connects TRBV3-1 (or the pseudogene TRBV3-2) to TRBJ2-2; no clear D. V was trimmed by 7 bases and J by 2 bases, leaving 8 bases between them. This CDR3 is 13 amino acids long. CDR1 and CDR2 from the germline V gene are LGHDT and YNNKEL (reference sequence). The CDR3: CASTPENTGELFF. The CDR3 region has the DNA TGTGCCAGCACACCCGAAAACACCGGGGAGCTGTTTTTT.

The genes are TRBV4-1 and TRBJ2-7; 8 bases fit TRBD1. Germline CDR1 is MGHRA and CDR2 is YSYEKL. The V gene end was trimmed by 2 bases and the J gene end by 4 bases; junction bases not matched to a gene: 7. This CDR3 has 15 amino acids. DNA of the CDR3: TGCGCCAGCAGCCAACCCGCGGACAGGGCGTACGAGCAGTACTTC. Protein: CASSQPADRAYEQYF.

In nucleotides, the CDR3 is TGCAGCGTGGCCGGGACTAGCGGGGGGGCCTACGAGCAGTACTTC. It yields the protein CSVAGTSGGAYEQYF. The chain has TRBV29-1 and TRBJ2-7; 16 bases fit TRBD2. The CDR3 is 15 residues long. CDR1 is SQVTM, CDR2 ANQGSEA, per germline. After removal of 6 bases from V and 2 bases from J, the junction contained 4 bases not matched to a gene.

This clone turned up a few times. CDR3: CASVQGTEAFF. CDR3 nucleotide sequence: TGTGCTAGTGTCCAGGGCACTGAAGCTTTCTTT. The rearrangement uses TRBV12-5 and TRBJ1-1, with D possibly matching TRBD1 (5 bases). The CDR3 has 11 amino acids. Germline CDR1 is LGHNT and CDR2 is FRNRAP. V lost 7 bases and J lost 4, with 7 bases in between.

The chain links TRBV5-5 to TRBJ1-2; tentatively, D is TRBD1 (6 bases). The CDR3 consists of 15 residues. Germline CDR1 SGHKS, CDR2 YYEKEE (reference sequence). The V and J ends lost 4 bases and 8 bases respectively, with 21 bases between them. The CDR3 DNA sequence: TGTGCCAGCAGCCAGCCTACAGGGAAGGGGGTCGGCTACACCTTC. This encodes CASSQPTGKGVGYTF.

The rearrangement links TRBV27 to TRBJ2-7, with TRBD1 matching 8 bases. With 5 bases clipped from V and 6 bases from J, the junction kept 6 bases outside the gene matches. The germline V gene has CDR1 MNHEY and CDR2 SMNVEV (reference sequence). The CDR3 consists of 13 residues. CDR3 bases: TGTGCCAGCAGTACCGGACAGGGTTCCGAGCAGTACGTC. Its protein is CASSTGQGSEQYV.

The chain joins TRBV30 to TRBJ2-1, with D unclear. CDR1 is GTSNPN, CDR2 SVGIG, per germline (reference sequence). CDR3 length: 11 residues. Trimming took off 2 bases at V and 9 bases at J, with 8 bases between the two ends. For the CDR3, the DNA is TGTGCCTGGAGTCCTCTAACTGAGCAGTTCTTC. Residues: CAWSPLTEQFF.

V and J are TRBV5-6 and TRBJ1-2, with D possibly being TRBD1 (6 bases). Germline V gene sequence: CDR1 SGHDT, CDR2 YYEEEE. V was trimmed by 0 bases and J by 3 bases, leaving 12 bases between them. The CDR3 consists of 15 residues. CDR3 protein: CASSLEGVWDYGYTF. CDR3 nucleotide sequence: TGTGCCAGCAGCTTGGAGGGGGTTTGGGACTATGGCTACACCTTC.

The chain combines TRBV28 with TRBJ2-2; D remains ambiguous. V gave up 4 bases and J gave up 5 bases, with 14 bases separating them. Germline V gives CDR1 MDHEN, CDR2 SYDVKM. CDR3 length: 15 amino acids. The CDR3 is CASSSRLSWTGELFF. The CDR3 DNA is TGTGCCAGCAGTTCCCGGCTCAGTTGGACCGGGGAGCTGTTTTTT. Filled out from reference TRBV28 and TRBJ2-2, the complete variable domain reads DVKVTQSSRYLVKRTGEKVFLECVQDMDHENMFWYRQDPGLGLRLIYFSYDVKMKEKGDIPEGYSVSREKKERFSLILESASTNQTSMYLCASSSRLSWTGELFFGEGSRLTVL.

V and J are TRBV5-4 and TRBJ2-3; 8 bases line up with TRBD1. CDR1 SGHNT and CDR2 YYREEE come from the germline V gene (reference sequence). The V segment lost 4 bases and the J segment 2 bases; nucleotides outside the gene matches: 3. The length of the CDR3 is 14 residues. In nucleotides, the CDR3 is TGTGCCAGCAGCCGGACAGGGTACACAGATACGCAGTATTTT. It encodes CASSRTGYTDTQYF.

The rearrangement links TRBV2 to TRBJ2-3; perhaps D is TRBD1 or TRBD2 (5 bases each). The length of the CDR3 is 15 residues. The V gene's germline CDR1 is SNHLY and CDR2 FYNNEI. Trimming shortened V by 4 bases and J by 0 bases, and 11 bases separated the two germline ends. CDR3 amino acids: CASSVGTPSTDTQYF. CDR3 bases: TGTGCCAGCAGTGTTGGGACGCCAAGCACAGATACGCAGTATTTT.

The CDR3 DNA reads as TGTGCCAGCAGAAAAACAGGGGATGGGGAAAAACTGTTTTTT. Translation: CASRKTGDGEKLFF. The rearrangement joins TRBV7-9 to TRBJ1-4; TRBD1 matches at 7 bases. Germline lookup yields CDR1 SEHNR and CDR2 FQNEAQ (reference sequence). This CDR3 region has 14 residues. Losses at the gene ends were 6 bases for V and 8 bases for J; bases not matched to a gene: 9.

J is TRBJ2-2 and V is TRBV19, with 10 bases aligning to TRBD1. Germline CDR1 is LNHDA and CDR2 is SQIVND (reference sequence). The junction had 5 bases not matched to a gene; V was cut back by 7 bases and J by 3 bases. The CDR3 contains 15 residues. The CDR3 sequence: CASIDRGRDTGELFF. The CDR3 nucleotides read TGTGCCAGTATTGACAGGGGGCGGGACACCGGGGAGCTGTTTTTT.

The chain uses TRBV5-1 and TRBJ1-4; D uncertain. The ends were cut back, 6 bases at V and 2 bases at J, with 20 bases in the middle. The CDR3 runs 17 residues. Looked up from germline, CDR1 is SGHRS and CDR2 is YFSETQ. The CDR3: CASTSGLGGGTNEKLFF. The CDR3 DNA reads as TGCGCCAGCACCTCCGGGTTGGGTGGCGGGACTAATGAAAAACTGTTTTTT.

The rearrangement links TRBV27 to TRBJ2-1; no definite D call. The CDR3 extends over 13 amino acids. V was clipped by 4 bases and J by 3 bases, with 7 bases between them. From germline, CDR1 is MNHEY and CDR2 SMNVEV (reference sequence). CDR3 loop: CASSSALYNEQFF. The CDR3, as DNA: TGTGCCAGCAGTTCGGCCCTCTACAATGAGCAGTTCTTC.

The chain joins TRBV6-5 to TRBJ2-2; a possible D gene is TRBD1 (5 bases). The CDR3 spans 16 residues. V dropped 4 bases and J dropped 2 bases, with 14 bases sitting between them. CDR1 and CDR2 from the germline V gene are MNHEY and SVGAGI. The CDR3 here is CASSWPSGINTGELFF. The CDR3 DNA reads TGTGCCAGCAGTTGGCCCTCAGGGATAAACACCGGGGAGCTGTTTTTT.

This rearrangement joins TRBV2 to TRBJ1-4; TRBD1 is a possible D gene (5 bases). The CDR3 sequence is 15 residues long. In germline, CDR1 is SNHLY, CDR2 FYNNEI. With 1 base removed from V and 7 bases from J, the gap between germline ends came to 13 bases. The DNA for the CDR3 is TGTGCCAGCAGTGAAGAAGGTAGGGGAGGTGAAAAACTGTTTTTT. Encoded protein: CASSEEGRGGEKLFF.

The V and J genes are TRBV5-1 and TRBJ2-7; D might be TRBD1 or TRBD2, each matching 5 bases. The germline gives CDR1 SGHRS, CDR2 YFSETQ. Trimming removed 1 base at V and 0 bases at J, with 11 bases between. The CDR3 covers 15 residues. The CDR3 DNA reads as TGCGCCAGCAGCTTGATAGCGCAGGGCTCCTACGAGCAGTACTTC. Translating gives CASSLIAQGSYEQYF.

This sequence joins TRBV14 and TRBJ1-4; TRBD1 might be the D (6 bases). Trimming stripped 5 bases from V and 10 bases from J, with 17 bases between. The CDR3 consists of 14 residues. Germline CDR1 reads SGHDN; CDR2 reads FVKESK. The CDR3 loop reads CASSGRDTVGKLFF. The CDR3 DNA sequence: TGTGCCAGCAGCGGCCGGGACACCGTGGGAAAACTGTTTTTT. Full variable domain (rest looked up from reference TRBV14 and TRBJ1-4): EAGVTQFPSHSVIEKGQTVTLRCDPISGHDNLYWYRRVMGKEIKFLLHFVKESKQDESGMPNNRFLAERTGGTYSTLKVQPAELEDSGVYFCASSGRDTVGKLFFGSGTQLSVL.

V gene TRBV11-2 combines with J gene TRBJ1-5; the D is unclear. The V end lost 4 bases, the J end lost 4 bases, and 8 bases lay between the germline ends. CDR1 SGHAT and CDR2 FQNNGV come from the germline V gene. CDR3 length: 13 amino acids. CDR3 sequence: CASSSNGNQPQHF. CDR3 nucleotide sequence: TGTGCCAGCAGCTCAAACGGGAATCAGCCCCAGCATTTT.